This T cell receptor (beta chain) was identified in a study of radiotherapy plus CTLA-4 blockade in lung cancer (dated by TCRdb to between 2017 and 2018). Describing the broader study: Among enrolled patients, about 17% had an objective response and 25% to 35% reached disease control.

What the study reported, not specific to this receptor: Early dynamic changes in blood T cell clones, together with increased serum interferon-beta after radiation, were reported as the strongest predictors of response. After treatment with radiotherapy and ipilimumab, TCR clones that originated in tumors expanded in peripheral blood.

Focal radiation therapy combined with CTLA-4 blockade (ipilimumab) was tested in patients with chemo-refractory metastatic non-small-cell lung cancer. Including cysteine and phenylalanine, the CDR3 has 17 amino acids. Only CDR3 DNA remains: 51 bases, in frame from the first base. V is trimmed back by 1 base and J by 1 base, and the junction contains 4 bases that no gene match accounts for. Based on the germline V gene, the CDR1 and CDR2 sequences are LGHNA and YSLEER. This clone has only a few counts. The clone's antigen remains unknown. No per-base quality is available; no much larger clone lies one base away. Libraries were constructed by the immunoSEQ multiplex PCR assay. The source is immuneACCESS, and TCRdb retained only in-frame sequences with V and J called. Part of the clones is not carried over; for the studies checked, unresolved V genes explain less than half of this, and the remainder is unexplained. The sample profile shows 62,000 or so clones; roughly 85% of them were found once. The biggest ten clones account for about 9.1% of the sample.

The sequences come from peripheral blood, collected from a patient treated with radiotherapy plus ipilimumab. The chain couples TRBV4-3 to TRBJ2-2; 9 central nucleotides agree with TRBD2. This TCR derives from a human donor with non-small cell lung cancer who had a complete response to radiotherapy plus ipilimumab. The bases are TGCGCCAGCAGCCAAGCCAAAGCGGGGGGGAACACCGGGGAGCTGTTTTTT. Translation gives CASSQAKAGGNTGELFF.